This TCR beta chain came from a study of blood T cell repertoires in COVID-19. On the study more broadly: The analysed material was cDNA or gDNA that came from T cells, B-cell-depleted T cells, or PBMCs.

CDR1 is SQVTM and CDR2 is ANQGSEA in the germline V gene. V was pared by 6 bases and J by 6 bases, with 16 bases of the junction left unmatched. There are 16 residues in the CDR3. Authors' methods: Nucleated cell counts were estimated from reference gene primer amplification. TCRdb's copy holds only in-frame clones and misses some; the assay was immunoSEQ multiplex PCR. For V, J and clone size, that table is used; D and trimming come from the DNA. Of 140,000 to 150,000 clones listed, about 89% are singletons. The sequencing sample was made of peripheral blood. This TCR derives from a man aged 45-65 years who had recovered from COVID-19. This chain joins TRBV29-1 and TRBJ2-2; TRBD1 matches 7 bases. CDR3 region: CSVSIGGLFEPGELFF. The DNA of the CDR3 is TGCAGCGTCTCGATAGGGGGCCTTTTTGAGCCCGGGGAGCTGTTTTTT.